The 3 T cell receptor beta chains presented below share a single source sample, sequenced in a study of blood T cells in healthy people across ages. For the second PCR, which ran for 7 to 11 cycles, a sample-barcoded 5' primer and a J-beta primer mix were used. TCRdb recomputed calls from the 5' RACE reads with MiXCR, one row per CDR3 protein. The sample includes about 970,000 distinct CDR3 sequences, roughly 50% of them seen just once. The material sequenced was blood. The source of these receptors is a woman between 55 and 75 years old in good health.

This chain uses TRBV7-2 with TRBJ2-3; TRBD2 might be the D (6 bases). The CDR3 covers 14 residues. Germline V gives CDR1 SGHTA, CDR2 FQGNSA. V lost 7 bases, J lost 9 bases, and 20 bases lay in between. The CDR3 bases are TGTGCCAGCAACTTGTCACCGGGGGACCGCACGCAGTATTTT. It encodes CASNLSPGDRTQYF. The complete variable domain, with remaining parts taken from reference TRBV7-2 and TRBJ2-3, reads GAGVSQSPSNKVTEKGKDVELRCDPISGHTALYWYRQSLGQGLEFLIYFQGNSAPDKSGLPSDRFSAERTGGSVSTLTIQRTQQEDSAVYLCASNLSPGDRTQYFGPGTRLTVL.

CDR3 nucleotide sequence: TGTGCCATCAGTTCGGGCCCTGCCGCAGGCTACACCTTC. It translates to CAISSGPAAGYTF. The V call is TRBV10-3, the J call TRBJ1-2; D not resolved. CDR3 length: 13 amino acids. The V and J ends lost 5 bases and 8 bases respectively, with 15 bases between them. Per the germline V gene, CDR1 is ENHRY and CDR2 is SYGVKD.

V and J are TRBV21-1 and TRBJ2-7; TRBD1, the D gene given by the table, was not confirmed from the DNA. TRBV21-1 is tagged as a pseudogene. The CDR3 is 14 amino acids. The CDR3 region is CASRDRDNSYEQYF. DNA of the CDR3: TGTGCCAGCAGAGACCGGGACAACTCCTACGAGCAGTACTTC.